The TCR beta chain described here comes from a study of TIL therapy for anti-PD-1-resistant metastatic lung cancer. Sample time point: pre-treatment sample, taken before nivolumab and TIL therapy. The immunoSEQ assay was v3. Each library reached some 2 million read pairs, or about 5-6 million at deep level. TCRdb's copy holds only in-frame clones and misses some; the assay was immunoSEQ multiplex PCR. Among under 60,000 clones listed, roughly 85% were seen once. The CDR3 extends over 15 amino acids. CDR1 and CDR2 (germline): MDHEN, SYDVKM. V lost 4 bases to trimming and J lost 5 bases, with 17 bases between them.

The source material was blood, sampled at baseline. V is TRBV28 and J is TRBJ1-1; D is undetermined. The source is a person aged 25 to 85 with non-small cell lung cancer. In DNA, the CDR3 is TGTGCCAGCAGTTCGACCGGGTGGGCGGTAACTGAAGCTTTCTTT. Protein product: CASSSTGWAVTEAFF.